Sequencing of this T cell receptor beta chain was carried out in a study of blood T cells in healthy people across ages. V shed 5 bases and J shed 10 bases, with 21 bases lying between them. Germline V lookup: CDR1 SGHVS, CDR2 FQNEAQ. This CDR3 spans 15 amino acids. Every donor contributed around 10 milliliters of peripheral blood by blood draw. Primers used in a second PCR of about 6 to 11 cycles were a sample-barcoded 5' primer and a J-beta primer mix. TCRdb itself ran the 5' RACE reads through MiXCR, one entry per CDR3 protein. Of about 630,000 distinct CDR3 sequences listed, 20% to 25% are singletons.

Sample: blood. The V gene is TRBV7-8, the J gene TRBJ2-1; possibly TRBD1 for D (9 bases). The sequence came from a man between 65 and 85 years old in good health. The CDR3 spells CASSPGGTGRPEQFF. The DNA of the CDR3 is TGTGCCAGCAGCCCGGGAGGGACAGGGCGTCCCGAGCAGTTCTTC.